These T cell receptor beta chains were read from a single sample in a study of cytomegalovirus exposure and HLA in healthy donors. Data came from immunoSEQ multiplex PCR; TCRdb stores just in-frame clones and leaves some out. The sample contains about 110,000 clones, 60% to 80% of which appear only once. The sequenced material came from PBMCs. These TCRs come from a woman in her twenties or thirties in good health and CMV-seropositive. CDR3s include the opening cysteine and the closing phenylalanine or tryptophan.

v_gene: TRBV28; j_gene: TRBJ1-2; CDR3aa: CASSLRPPPGGYTF
v_gene: TRBV30; j_gene: TRBJ1-2; CDR3aa: CAWKHRSYGYTF
v_gene: TRBV25-1; j_gene: TRBJ1-1; CDR3aa: CASSEYAGNTEAFF
v_gene: TRBV6-1; j_gene: TRBJ2-7; CDR3aa: CASSEVMGGGEQYF
v_gene: TRBV27; j_gene: TRBJ1-5; CDR3aa: CASSLSRGNQPQHF
v_gene: TRBV6-1; j_gene: TRBJ1-2; CDR3aa: CASSGFQGGYTF
v_gene: TRBV5-1; j_gene: TRBJ2-2; CDR3aa: CASSLEGLAGVYAGELFF
v_gene: TRBV7-9; j_gene: TRBJ1-1; CDR3aa: CASSLVGQGNTEAFF
v_gene: TRBV30; j_gene: TRBJ2-7; CDR3aa: CAWGGPSGGYEQYF
v_gene: TRBV25-1; j_gene: TRBJ2-3; CDR3aa: CASSEQGATDTQYF
v_gene: TRBV29-1; j_gene: TRBJ2-7; CDR3aa: CSVVGVAGEYEQYF
v_gene: TRBV4-1; j_gene: TRBJ2-5; CDR3aa: CASSQVIFWTSGDQETQYF
v_gene: TRBV18; j_gene: TRBJ2-7; CDR3aa: CASSPGLANYEQYF
v_gene: TRBV6-1; j_gene: TRBJ1-6; CDR3aa: CASSDKTRANSPLHF
v_gene: TRBV6-1; j_gene: TRBJ2-1; CDR3aa: CASYNGGAEFF
v_gene: TRBV6-4; j_gene: TRBJ2-1; CDR3aa: CASSEGGGRYNEQFF
v_gene: TRBV9; j_gene: TRBJ1-4; CDR3aa: CASSLQAGGNEKLFF
v_gene: TRBV5-4; j_gene: TRBJ2-7; CDR3aa: CASSLALAEVYEQYF
v_gene: TRBV25-1; j_gene: TRBJ1-1; CDR3aa: CASSEPGNTEAFF
v_gene: TRBV6-5; j_gene: TRBJ2-4; CDR3aa: CASIESGSGAQYF
v_gene: TRBV5-5; j_gene: TRBJ2-1; CDR3aa: CASSPLSGEDNEQFF
v_gene: TRBV6-5; j_gene: TRBJ1-1; CDR3aa: CASSYDRRLNTEAFF
v_gene: TRBV18; j_gene: TRBJ1-3; CDR3aa: CASSPPQNSGNTIYF
v_gene: TRBV6-5; j_gene: TRBJ1-2; CDR3aa: CASSLTGGGYTF
v_gene: TRBV5-1; j_gene: TRBJ1-4; CDR3aa: CASSQSGQTATNEKLFF
v_gene: TRBV4-1; j_gene: TRBJ2-3; CDR3aa: CASSPPIGAGVYF
v_gene: TRBV6-6; j_gene: TRBJ2-7; CDR3aa: CASSAALAVSGEQYF
v_gene: TRBV5-6; j_gene: TRBJ1-1; CDR3aa: CASSGNRGSEAFF
v_gene: TRBV7-6; j_gene: TRBJ2-1; CDR3aa: CASSSGLAGDEQFF
v_gene: TRBV11-2; j_gene: TRBJ2-7; CDR3aa: CASSLKRLADEQYF
v_gene: TRBV27; j_gene: TRBJ2-7; CDR3aa: CASSSIVRSSYEQYF
v_gene: TRBV2; j_gene: TRBJ2-7; CDR3aa: CASSESLAGGTYEQYF
v_gene: TRBV6-1; j_gene: TRBJ1-1; CDR3aa: CASSEVPAGVGTEAFF
v_gene: TRBV7-3; j_gene: TRBJ2-6; CDR3aa: CASSLAFSGANVLTF
v_gene: TRBV6-5; j_gene: TRBJ1-1; CDR3aa: CASSRTGHTEAFF
v_gene: TRBV10-3; j_gene: TRBJ2-7; CDR3aa: CAISELGAGVEQYF
v_gene: TRBV7-3; j_gene: TRBJ2-1; CDR3aa: CASSPMGSGGRNEQFF
v_gene: TRBV27; j_gene: TRBJ1-4; CDR3aa: CASSRSQGSEKLFF
v_gene: TRBV7-9; j_gene: TRBJ1-3; CDR3aa: CASSLNTGNTIYF
v_gene: TRBV10-3; j_gene: TRBJ1-5; CDR3aa: CAISAGASNQPQHF
v_gene: TRBV4-2; j_gene: TRBJ2-7; CDR3aa: CASSQETGPGIGSYEQYF